Presented here are 9 T cell receptor beta chains from one specimen sequenced in a study of T-cell memory formation after mild COVID-19. TCRdb re-called the 5' RACE reads through MiXCR, storing one row per CDR3 protein. The sample lists around 200,000 distinct CDR3 sequences, 27% occurring once. The sample comprised PBMCs or a T cell subset sorted from them (not recorded which). These receptors were taken from an adult woman who had mild COVID-19 (a few samples of this study predate the infection). Cell type and time point are not known.

The rearrangement links TRBV9 to TRBJ2-7; 7 nucleotides line up with TRBD1. This CDR3 is built from 13 residues. V lost 3 bases and J lost 7; bases outside the gene matches: 7. Germline assignment: CDR1 SGDLS and CDR2 YYNGEE. The CDR3 DNA sequence: TGTGCCAGCAGCGCGACGAGCAGGGGGGAGCAGTACTTC. Amino acid sequence: CASSATSRGEQYF.

This clonotype was seen at least ten times. The chain joins TRBV29-1 to TRBJ1-1; 11 nucleotides match TRBD1. The germline CDR1 and CDR2 sequences are SQVTM and ANQGSEA. J lost 4 bases, V lost 5 bases, and 3 bases had no gene match. The CDR3 is made up of 13 amino acids. This CDR3 is CSVLGQGVTEAFF. The CDR3, as DNA: TGCAGCGTTTTGGGACAGGGGGTCACTGAAGCTTTCTTT.

This clonotype appeared a few times. This rearrangement joins TRBV24-1 to TRBJ2-2; no clear D gene. Trimming cost V 1 base and J 3 bases, with 5 bases left between them. There are 14 residues in the CDR3. CDR1 is KGHDR and CDR2 is SFDVKD in the germline V gene. The DNA of the CDR3 is TGTGCCACCAGTGATTTAACGGACACCGGGGAGCTGTTTTTT. Its translation: CATSDLTDTGELFF.

This chain joins TRBV6-1 and TRBJ2-1; the match to TRBD2 covers 11 bases. Germline V gene lookup returns CDR1 MNHNS and CDR2 SASEGT. The CDR3 length is 16 residues. Trimming cost V 6 bases and J 8 bases; bases outside gene matches: 12. The CDR3 DNA sequence: TGTGCCAGCAGCTACAATAGCGGGGGGGCCACGGATGAGCAGTTCTTC. It is translated as CASSYNSGGATDEQFF.

The chain is built from TRBV7-3 and TRBJ2-3; TRBD2 matches 10 bases. The CDR3 loop spans 16 amino acids. V was pared by 5 bases and J by 4 bases, with 9 bases of the junction left unmatched. Germline V gene sequence: CDR1 SGHTA, CDR2 FQGTGA. The CDR3 region has the DNA TGTGCCAGCAGCCTCCCGGCTAGCGGGAGCCCAGATACGCAGTATTTT. Its protein is CASSLPASGSPDTQYF.

The rearrangement links TRBV12-3 or TRBV12-4 to TRBJ2-3; 12 bases are shared with TRBD2. This CDR3 contains 16 residues. V shed 1 base and J 5 bases; nucleotides not matched to a gene: 4. In DNA, the CDR3 is TGTGCCAGCAGTTTAGGAACTAGCGGGGGGCTAGATACGCAGTATTTT. As protein: CASSLGTSGGLDTQYF.

The V call is TRBV7-3, the J call TRBJ1-1, with D possibly being TRBD1 (5 bases). The V and J ends lost 5 bases and 7 bases respectively, with 20 bases between them. The CDR3 spans 15 residues. Germline CDR1 SGHTA, CDR2 FQGTGA. The CDR3: CASSPGNVRPHEAFF. The DNA for the CDR3 is TGTGCCAGCAGCCCAGGGAACGTTCGACCCCATGAAGCTTTCTTT.

Concerning this clonotype: A read error may produce the germline difference seen at one junction end. This chain connects TRBV27 to TRBJ2-2, with 7 bases identical to TRBD1. The V gene's germline CDR1 is MNHEY and CDR2 SMNVEV (reference sequence). This CDR3 region has 14 residues. The CDR3 region has the DNA TGTGCCAGCAGTCGGGACAGCAACACCGGGGAGCTGATTTTT. Translation gives CASSRDSNTGELIF.

CDR3 DNA sequence: TGCGCCAGCAGCCAAGGACAGGGATACACTGAAGCTTTCTTT. It specifies CASSQGQGYTEAFF. This rearrangement joins TRBV4-1 to TRBJ1-1; TRBD1 aligns across 7 bases. V was clipped by 1 base and J by 3 bases; unmatched bases: 2. The germline V gene encodes CDR1 MGHRA and CDR2 YSYEKL. The CDR3 consists of 14 residues.